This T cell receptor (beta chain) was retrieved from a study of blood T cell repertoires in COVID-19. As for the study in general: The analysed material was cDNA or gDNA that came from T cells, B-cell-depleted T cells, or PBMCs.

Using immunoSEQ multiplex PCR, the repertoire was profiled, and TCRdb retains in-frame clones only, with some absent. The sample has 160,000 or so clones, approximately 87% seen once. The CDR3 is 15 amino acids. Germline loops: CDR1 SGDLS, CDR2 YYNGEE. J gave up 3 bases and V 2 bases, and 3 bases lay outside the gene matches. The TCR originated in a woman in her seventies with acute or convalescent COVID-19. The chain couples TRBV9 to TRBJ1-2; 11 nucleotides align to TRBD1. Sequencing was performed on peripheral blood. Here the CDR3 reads CASSVWGQGDYGYTF. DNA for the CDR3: TGTGCCAGCAGCGTTTGGGGACAGGGGGACTATGGCTACACCTTC.